One and the same sample provided the 24 T cell receptor beta chains below, sequenced in a study of blood T cell repertoires in COVID-19. Profiled with immunoSEQ multiplex PCR; TCRdb holds only in-frame clones, not every one. The sample has fewer than 110,000 clones; roughly 88% are singletons. The sample comprised peripheral blood. These receptors all come from a man over 45 with active or convalescent COVID-19.

This chain's CDR3 is CAIMASGRMNTGELFF. In DNA, the CDR3 is TGTGCCATCATGGCTAGCGGGAGGATGAACACCGGGGAGCTGTTTTTT. The chain carries TRBV10-3 and TRBJ2-2; TRBD2 aligns across 11 bases. V was pared by 7 bases and J by 1 base, with 5 bases of the junction left unmatched. The germline CDR1 and CDR2 sequences are ENHRY and SYGVKD. The CDR3 consists of 16 residues.

A single count supports this clone. The chain combines TRBV2 with TRBJ2-7; D is perhaps TRBD2 (6 bases). CDR3 length: 17 residues. V lost 0 bases, J lost 0 bases, and 15 bases lay in between. Germline V gene data show CDR1 as SNHLY and CDR2 as FYNNEI. Written as DNA, the CDR3 is TGTGCCAGCAGTGAAGCGCTTTGGAGGGATCTCTCCTACGAGCAGTACTTC. Translated: CASSEALWRDLSYEQYF.

This clone was observed once. The V call is TRBV5-1, the J call TRBJ1-3; 10 bases are a match to TRBD1. Germline assignment: CDR1 SGHRS and CDR2 YFSETQ. This CDR3 has 15 residues. V trimming: 3 bases; J trimming: 3 bases; junction bases outside the gene matches: 3. The CDR3 nucleotides are TGCGCCAGCAGCTGGGGACAGGGGTATGGAAACACCATATATTTT. Encoded protein: CASSWGQGYGNTIYF.

The rearrangement links TRBV7-6 to TRBJ1-3, with TRBD1 matching 7 bases. V shed 2 bases, J shed 4 bases, and the junction held 8 bases outside the gene matches. The CDR3 runs to 16 residues. CDR1 and CDR2 from the germline V gene are SGHVS and FNYEAQ. The CDR3 is CASSLPGGGSGNTIYF. The CDR3 region has the DNA TGTGCCAGCAGCTTACCAGGGGGAGGTTCCGGAAACACCATATATTTT.

J is TRBJ2-7 and V is TRBV7-8; 10 bases agree with TRBD2. The CDR3 is 16 amino acids. The junction had 14 bases not matched to a gene; V was cut back by 6 bases and J by 6 bases. Germline assignment: CDR1 SGHVS and CDR2 FQNEAQ. CDR3 sequence (DNA): TGTGCCAGCAGTCAGGGCCCCACTAGCGGGACCGTCGAGCAGTACTTC. Translation: CASSQGPTSGTVEQYF. The full variable domain, rest sourced from reference TRBV7-8 and TRBJ2-7, is GAGVSQSPRYKVAKRGQDVALRCDPISGHVSLFWYQQALGQGPEFLTYFQNEAQLDKSGLPSDRFFAERPEGSVSTLKIQRTQQEDSAVYLCASSQGPTSGTVEQYFGPGTRLTVT.

This clone has only a few counts. The chain employs TRBV2 and TRBJ1-4, with TRBD1 matching 10 bases. There are 17 residues in the CDR3. Germline V gene sequence: CDR1 SNHLY, CDR2 FYNNEI. The V and J ends lost 6 bases and 8 bases, in that order; junction bases with no gene match: 15. The CDR3 DNA follows: TGTGCCAGCAGGAGTCCCGGGACAGGGGAGAGGAGGGAAAAACTGTTTTTT. Encoded protein: CASRSPGTGERREKLFF. Full variable domain (outside the CDR3, taken from reference TRBV2 and TRBJ1-4): EPEVTQTPSHQVTQMGQEVILRCVPISNHLYFYWYRQILGQKVEFLVSFYNNEISEKSEIFDDQFSVERPDGSNFTLKIRSTKLEDSAMYFCASRSPGTGERREKLFFGSGTQLSVL.

The V gene is TRBV11-2, the J gene TRBJ2-1; maybe TRBD2 (6 bases). Germline lookup yields CDR1 SGHAT and CDR2 FQNNGV. V gave up 1 base and J gave up 7 bases, with 14 bases separating them. The CDR3 extends over 15 amino acids. The CDR3: CASSLGAGGKNEQFF. The CDR3 DNA reads TGTGCCAGCAGCTTAGGAGCGGGTGGTAAAAATGAGCAGTTCTTC.

The chain carries TRBV18 and TRBJ2-7; 8 bases are shared with TRBD2. J lost 4 bases, V lost 3 bases, and 5 bases had no gene match. The CDR3 contains 14 residues. Germline CDR1 KGHSH, CDR2 LQKENI. CDR3 nucleotide sequence: TGTGCCAGCTCACCGGCGGGAGGCGGTTACGAGCAGTACTTC. It is translated as CASSPAGGGYEQYF.

The chain carries TRBV7-2 and TRBJ2-7; 7 bases map to TRBD1. CDR1 and CDR2 (germline): SGHTA, FQGNSA. The length of the CDR3 is 15 residues. Trimming at V came to 5 bases and at J to 1 base, leaving 8 bases not matched to a gene. Here the CDR3 DNA reads TGTGCCAGCAGCCTCACCCGGGACAGTTCCTACGAGCAGTACTTC. The encoded protein is CASSLTRDSSYEQYF. The full variable domain, with the rest looked up from reference TRBV7-2 and TRBJ2-7, is GAGVSQSPSNKVTEKGKDVELRCDPISGHTALYWYRQSLGQGLEFLIYFQGNSAPDKSGLPSDRFSAERTGGSVSTLTIQRTQQEDSAVYLCASSLTRDSSYEQYFGPGTRLTVT.

The chain joins TRBV3-1 (or the pseudogene TRBV3-2) to TRBJ1-4; D is possibly TRBD1 (6 bases). Germline CDR1 is LGHDT and CDR2 is YNNKEL (reference sequence). There are 13 residues in the CDR3. V dropped 3 bases and J dropped 5 bases, with 7 bases sitting between them. The CDR3 region is CASSQGTNEKLFF. CDR3 nucleotide sequence: TGTGCCAGCAGCCAGGGGACAAATGAAAAACTGTTTTTT.

This clone occurred once. This CDR3 reads CASWTGDYNSPLHF. As DNA, the CDR3 is TGTGCCAGCTGGACAGGGGACTATAATTCACCCCTCCACTTT. The chain combines TRBV19 with TRBJ1-6; 9 positions agree with TRBD1. J lost 3 bases, V lost 9 bases, and 3 bases had no gene match. The CDR3 spans 14 residues. The V gene's germline CDR1 is LNHDA and CDR2 SQIVND (reference sequence).

J is TRBJ1-5 and V is TRBV28, with 7 bases aligning to TRBD1. Trimming cost V 10 bases and J 5 bases; bases outside gene matches: 11. The CDR3 sequence is 14 residues long. The germline V gene encodes CDR1 MDHEN and CDR2 SYDVKM. The CDR3 reads CATVQGSFDQPQHF. For the CDR3, the DNA is TGTGCCACCGTACAGGGGTCCTTCGATCAGCCCCAGCATTTT.

The J gene is TRBJ1-2, the V gene TRBV4-3; weak D call: TRBD1 (5 bases). The CDR3 contains 13 residues. V was cut by 4 bases and J by 4 bases, with 10 bases left in between. The germline V gene encodes CDR1 LGHNA and CDR2 YSLEER. The CDR3 nucleotides read TGCGCCAGCAGCCCCCAGGGAGGCTATGGCTACACCTTC. This codes for CASSPQGGYGYTF.

This clone was seen more than once but under ten times. J is TRBJ2-1 and V is TRBV5-1; 9 bases are a match to TRBD2. The CDR3 consists of 15 residues. From germline, CDR1 is SGHRS and CDR2 YFSETQ. The junction had 12 bases not matched to a gene; V was cut back by 5 bases and J by 9 bases. CDR3 sequence reads: CASSTAGGPVSEQFF. CDR3 DNA sequence: TGCGCCAGCAGTACTGCGGGAGGGCCGGTAAGTGAGCAGTTCTTC.

This chain connects TRBV6-2 or TRBV6-3 to TRBJ1-2, with 7 positions matching TRBD1. This CDR3 is built from 17 residues. Losses at the gene ends were 5 bases for V and 4 bases for J; bases not matched to a gene: 16. Germline assignment: CDR1 MNHEY and CDR2 SVGEGT. The CDR3 DNA reads as TGTGCCAGCAGTGCCCCTGGTGGGACAGTCCCGGCCTATGGCTACACCTTC. Translation gives CASSAPGGTVPAYGYTF.

The chain employs TRBV30 and TRBJ2-1; D is possibly TRBD2 (5 bases). This CDR3 region has 12 residues. The ends were cut back, 3 bases at V and 15 bases at J, with 18 bases in the middle. Germline V gene lookup returns CDR1 GTSNPN and CDR2 SVGIG (reference sequence). As DNA, the CDR3 is TGTGCCTGGAGCGCCATACGGACTCATCGGTTCTTC. It yields the protein CAWSAIRTHRFF.

The V and J genes are TRBV6-5 and TRBJ2-1; 9 nucleotides line up with TRBD2. V was pared by 10 bases and J by 10 bases, with 11 bases of the junction left unmatched. CDR3 size: 13 residues. The germline V gene has CDR1 MNHEY and CDR2 SVGAGI. CDR3 amino acids: CATVAGVGTEQFF. The CDR3 region has the DNA TGTGCCACCGTAGCGGGAGTCGGGACCGAGCAGTTCTTC.

This chain connects TRBV19 to TRBJ1-1; D is perhaps TRBD1 (5 bases). The germline V gene encodes CDR1 LNHDA and CDR2 SQIVND (reference sequence). The CDR3 is 14 residues long. The V end lost 3 bases, the J end lost 3 bases, and 11 bases lay between the germline ends. CDR3 DNA: TGTGCCAGTAGTATTCAAGGGGTGGACACTGAAGCTTTCTTT. It specifies CASSIQGVDTEAFF.

The chain combines TRBV6-1 with TRBJ1-5, with no clear D. CDR1 is MNHNS, CDR2 SASEGT, per germline. Trimming removed 3 bases from V and 3 bases from J, with 6 bases in between. This CDR3 is 13 amino acids long. The CDR3 here is CASSDRLNQPQHF. The CDR3 DNA is TGTGCCAGCAGTGACAGACTCAATCAGCCCCAGCATTTT.

This clone was counted a single time. The CDR3 bases are TGTGCCAGCAGTAGCGGGACACTCTCCGGGGAGCTGTTTTTT. Protein: CASSSGTLSGELFF. The chain uses TRBV27 and TRBJ2-2, with D possibly matching TRBD2 (7 bases). Trimming pared 5 bases from V and 6 bases from J, leaving 13 bases between. Germline CDR1 is MNHEY and CDR2 is SMNVEV (reference sequence). This CDR3 comprises 14 residues.

The chain links TRBV29-1 to TRBJ2-1, with D maybe TRBD2 (6 bases). The CDR3 has 16 residues. Trimming removed 6 bases at V and 0 bases at J, with 18 bases between. From germline, CDR1 is SQVTM and CDR2 ANQGSEA. CDR3 residues: CSVKPGAGRSYNEQFF. For the CDR3, the DNA is TGCAGCGTCAAACCAGGAGCGGGTCGCTCCTACAATGAGCAGTTCTTC.

This chain uses TRBV19 with TRBJ2-3; TRBD2 matches 12 bases. Germline assignment: CDR1 LNHDA and CDR2 SQIVND (reference sequence). Germline trimming cut 5 bases from V and 5 bases from J; bases unmatched to any gene: 11. The CDR3 consists of 17 residues. The CDR3 here is CASSPAGLAGMGDTQYF. The CDR3 DNA sequence: TGTGCCAGTAGTCCGGCCGGACTAGCGGGAATGGGAGATACGCAGTATTTT.

V and J are TRBV19 and TRBJ1-2, with 10 positions matching TRBD1. Per germline, CDR1 LNHDA and CDR2 SQIVND (reference sequence). J was trimmed by 2 bases and V by 4 bases; bases with no gene match: 4. There are 15 residues in the CDR3. The CDR3 DNA is TGTGCCAGTAGTACGACAGGGGGCGGCAACTATGGCTACACCTTC. Its translation is CASSTTGGGNYGYTF.

The chain employs TRBV5-4 and TRBJ1-2; TRBD1 agrees at 9 bases. Trimming at V came to 4 bases and at J to 2 bases, leaving 12 bases not matched to a gene. The germline CDR1 and CDR2 sequences are SGHNT and YYREEE (reference sequence). This CDR3 is 17 amino acids long. CDR3 bases: TGTGCCAGCAGCCCACCGGGGGACAGGGTTGGAAACTATGGCTACACCTTC. Translating gives CASSPPGDRVGNYGYTF.